One and the same sample provided the 13 T cell receptor beta chains below, sequenced in a study of T-cell memory formation after mild COVID-19. TCRdb fed the 5' RACE reads into MiXCR, producing one record per CDR3 protein. The sample includes 29,000 or so distinct CDR3 sequences, 15% to 20% of them seen just once. Material for sequencing was PBMCs or a T cell subset sorted from them (not recorded which). The receptors stem from an adult who had mild COVID-19 (a few samples of this study predate the infection). Cell type and time point are not known.

This clonotype was detected only a few times. The rearrangement joins TRBV30 to TRBJ2-5; 8 nucleotides line up with TRBD2. Germline V gene lookup returns CDR1 GTSNPN and CDR2 SVGIG (reference sequence). The trim removed 2 bases at V and 5 bases at J, leaving 4 bases unmatched. This CDR3 contains 13 residues. CDR3 residues: CAWSPGGVETQYF. In nucleotides, the CDR3 is TGTGCCTGGAGTCCCGGGGGGGTCGAGACCCAGTACTTC.

This clonotype has at least ten counts. The V and J genes are TRBV6-1 and TRBJ2-2; D uncertain. CDR1 is MNHNS and CDR2 is SASEGT in the germline V gene. Trimming left V 1 base short and J 11 bases short, with 11 bases between. The CDR3 length is 13 residues. CDR3 in DNA: TGTGCCAGCAGTGAAGTGGGCCACAAAGAGCTGTTTTTT. Its protein product is CASSEVGHKELFF.

This clonotype has at least ten counts. Germline is not matched at one junction end, which may reflect a read error. V and J are TRBV5-1 and TRBJ2-7, with D perhaps TRBD2 (7 bases). CDR1 and CDR2 from the germline V gene are SGHRS and YFSETQ. This CDR3 has 15 residues. Written as DNA, the CDR3 is TGCGCCAGCAGTTTGGGGTGGGAGGGGGTCTACGAGCAGTACTTC. Translation: CASSLGWEGVYEQYF.

To note about this clonotype: This clone may be a read error of a much larger clone one base away. V gene TRBV4-2 combines with J gene TRBJ2-2; D tentatively fits TRBD1 or TRBD2 (5 bases each). Germline V gene sequence: CDR1 LGHNA, CDR2 YNFKEQ. This CDR3 has 13 residues. Here the CDR3 reads CASSQETAGELYF. CDR3 DNA sequence: TGTGCCAGCAGCCAGGAGACAGCCGGGGAGCTGTATTTT.

This clonotype was counted many times. This chain joins TRBV6-2 or TRBV6-3 and TRBJ2-1; 9 bases align to TRBD2. This CDR3 spans 15 amino acids. Germline lookup yields CDR1 MNHEY and CDR2 SVGEGT. With V trimmed by 8 bases and J by 9 bases, 14 bases remained unmatched. This CDR3 reads CASLNSGRSHVEQFF. DNA for the CDR3: TGTGCCAGCCTAAATAGCGGGAGAAGTCACGTTGAGCAGTTCTTC.

Regarding this clonotype: It may be a read error: a sequence one base away is much more abundant. As DNA, the CDR3 is TGTGCCAGCAGCCAATCAGGGAGGCGCACTGAAGCTTTCTTT. As protein: CASSQSGRRTEAFF. The gene calls are TRBV4-2 and TRBJ1-1, with D possibly TRBD1 on 5 matching bases. V was trimmed by 2 bases and J by 4 bases, leaving 11 bases between them. Germline V gene data show CDR1 as LGHNA and CDR2 as YNFKEQ. The CDR3 runs to 14 residues.

This clonotype was seen many times. V gene TRBV29-1 combines with J gene TRBJ2-5; no clear D. Deletions cut 4 bases from V and 2 bases from J, with 5 bases between. CDR3 size: 11 residues. In germline, CDR1 is SQVTM, CDR2 ANQGSEA. In nucleotides, the CDR3 is TGCAGCGTTGGACCGCAAGAGACCCAGTACTTC. The encoded protein is CSVGPQETQYF.

In this sample, this clonotype turned up many times. This sequence joins TRBV12-3 or TRBV12-4 and TRBJ1-4; 8 bases align to TRBD1. There are 17 residues in the CDR3. V lost 5 bases to trimming and J lost 3 bases; unmatched junction nucleotides: 11. CDR3 region: CASSGRITGGANEKLFF. The CDR3 DNA reads TGTGCCAGCAGTGGTCGTATTACAGGGGGAGCTAATGAAAAACTGTTTTTT.

This clonotype was picked up many times. The genes are TRBV20-1 and TRBJ2-7; 9 nucleotides align to TRBD1. CDR3 length equals 16 residues. The V and J ends lost 6 bases and 2 bases, in that order; junction bases with no gene match: 14. Germline loops: CDR1 DFQATT, CDR2 SNEGSKA (reference sequence). The CDR3 region has the DNA TGCAGTGCGCCTTTACCCCCGGGACAGGGCCCCTACGAGCAGTACTTC. Protein product: CSAPLPPGQGPYEQYF.

This clonotype was seen repeatedly, ten times or more. The rearrangement links TRBV15 to TRBJ2-5; D is possibly TRBD2 (6 bases). Germline lookup yields CDR1 LNHNV and CDR2 YYDKDF (reference sequence). The CDR3 spans 14 residues. V lost 0 bases to trimming and J lost 4 bases, with 9 bases between them. The chain's CDR3 is CATSRDRSGETQYF. CDR3 bases: TGTGCCACCAGCAGAGATCGTAGCGGAGAGACCCAGTACTTC.

This clonotype was counted ten times or more. This chain uses TRBV6-2 or TRBV6-3 with TRBJ2-7; 8 bases align to TRBD1. This CDR3 contains 15 residues. Germline assignment: CDR1 MNHEY and CDR2 SVGEGT. With 6 bases clipped from V and 2 bases from J, the junction kept 9 bases outside the gene matches. CDR3 DNA: TGTGCCAGCAGCCGAAGCCGGACAGGGACCTACGAGCAGTACTTC. It yields the protein CASSRSRTGTYEQYF.

The chain is built from TRBV30 and TRBJ1-1, with TRBD1 matching over 9 bases. CDR3 length: 14 residues. V was pared by 1 base and J by 4 bases, with 4 bases of the junction left unmatched. CDR1 and CDR2 from the germline V gene are GTSNPN and SVGIG (reference sequence). The CDR3 reads CAWSAGTGSTEAFF. CDR3 DNA sequence: TGTGCCTGGAGTGCCGGGACAGGGAGCACTGAAGCTTTCTTT.

This clonotype was seen many times. The chain joins TRBV12-3 or TRBV12-4 to TRBJ1-2; the D gene is possibly TRBD1 (6 bases). The CDR3 spans 16 residues. V lost 5 bases and J lost 4, with 20 bases in between. CDR3: CASSARVGGWLYGYTF. The DNA of the CDR3 is TGTGCCAGCAGTGCGCGGGTTGGGGGCTGGCTCTATGGCTACACCTTC.